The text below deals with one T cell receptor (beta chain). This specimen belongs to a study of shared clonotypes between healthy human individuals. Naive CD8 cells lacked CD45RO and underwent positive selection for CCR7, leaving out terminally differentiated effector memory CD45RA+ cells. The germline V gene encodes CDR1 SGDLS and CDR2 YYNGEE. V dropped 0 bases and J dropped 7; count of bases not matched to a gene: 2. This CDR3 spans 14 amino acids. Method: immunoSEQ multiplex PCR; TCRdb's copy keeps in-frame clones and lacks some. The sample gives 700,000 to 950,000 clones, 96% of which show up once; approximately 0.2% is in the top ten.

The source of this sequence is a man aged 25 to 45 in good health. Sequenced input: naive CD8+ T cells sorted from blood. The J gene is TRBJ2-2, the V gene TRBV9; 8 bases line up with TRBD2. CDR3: CASSVGLASGELFF. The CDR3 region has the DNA TGTGCCAGCAGCGTAGGACTAGCGAGCGGGGAGCTGTTTTTT. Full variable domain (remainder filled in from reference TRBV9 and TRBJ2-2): DSGVTQTPKHLITATGQRVTLRCSPRSGDLSVYWYQQSLDQGLQFLIQYYNGEERAKGNILERFSAQQFPDLHSELNLSSLELGDSALYFCASSVGLASGELFFGEGSRLTVL.